The 14 T cell receptor beta chains given below trace back to one sample, sequenced in a study of spatial heterogeneity in lung cancer (dated by TCRdb to between 2017 and 2020). Library preparation was by 5' RACE. The sequencing machine was a NextSeq 500. TCRdb cleaned the public reads at Q25 with fastp, built clones with MiXCR and kept in-frame beta chains. Rows with one shared CDR3 protein collapse into an entry with the most common genes and DNA. The sample profile shows 4,500 to 5,000 distinct CDR3 sequences; 9.5% to 15% of them were found once. 26% of the sample belongs to the ten largest clones. Overall study outcomes, separate from this receptor: A correlation was observed between the number of expanded intratumoral alpha and beta TCRs and the tumor nonsynonymous mutation count.

These receptors are not linked to any known antigen. The time point label, read with the paper, signifies: sample taken at primary tumor resection. The specimen comprised lung tumor tissue, sampled at surgery. The receptor set was obtained from a male donor with early-stage non-small cell lung cancer.

Sample share makes this clonotype medium-sized (0.01 to 0.1%). The library was built for alpha chains, so this beta chain is an off-target read and its size means little. V gene TRBV5-5 combines with J gene TRBJ1-5, with D tentatively TRBD1 (6 bases). Germline V gene lookup returns CDR1 SGHKS and CDR2 YYEKEE (reference sequence). The V and J ends lost 0 bases and 3 bases respectively, with 10 bases between them. The CDR3 length is 15 residues. The CDR3 loop reads CASSLGDTDNQPQHF. The CDR3, as DNA: TGTGCCAGCAGCTTGGGGGACACAGACAATCAGCCCCAGCATTTT.

Only a few counts were recorded for this clonotype. With the library built for alpha chains, this beta chain is off target and its frequency is not meaningful. This chain uses TRBV28 with TRBJ1-3; D not certain. In germline, CDR1 is MDHEN, CDR2 SYDVKM. V was trimmed by 9 bases and J by 0 bases, leaving 12 bases between them. CDR3 size: 14 residues. CDR3 region: CASKRTLSGNTIYF. Written as DNA, the CDR3 is TGTGCCAGTAAGAGGACCCTCTCTGGAAACACCATATATTTT.

This clonotype rates as medium-sized. Within a library made for alpha chains, this beta chain is off target, and its count is uninformative. CDR3 sequence reads: CASSDSGSLTDTQYF. In DNA form, the CDR3 reads TGCGCCAGCAGTGATTCGGGGTCGTTGACAGATACGCAGTATTTT. The chain has TRBV10-1 and TRBJ2-3; the D gene is possibly TRBD2 (5 bases). The CDR3 length is 15 residues. Trimming took 3 bases from V and 3 from J, leaving 13 bases between them. The germline V gene has CDR1 WNHNN and CDR2 SYGVQD (reference sequence).

This clonotype was counted only a few times. Because the library targeted alpha chains, this beta chain is an off-target read whose size means little. The CDR3 loop is CAIKGASTGELFF. DNA of the CDR3: TGTGCCATCAAGGGGGCGAGCACCGGGGAGCTGTTTTTT. The genes are TRBV10-3 and TRBJ2-2, with 7 bases fitting TRBD1. Germline values: CDR1 ENHRY, CDR2 SYGVKD. The J segment lost 4 bases and the V segment lost 7 bases, leaving 3 bases of the junction unmatched. The CDR3 has 13 amino acids.

At least ten counts were recorded for this clonotype. This beta chain was picked up by a library intended for alpha chains and is off target, so its count carries little meaning. This sequence joins TRBV20-1 and TRBJ1-5, with TRBD1 matching 11 bases. J lost 9 bases, V lost 1 base, and 14 bases had no gene match. CDR1 and CDR2 from the germline V gene are DFQATT and SNEGSKA (reference sequence). CDR3 size: 17 residues. CDR3 region: CSARAPAGGTGGWPQHF. The CDR3 DNA reads TGCAGTGCTAGAGCCCCGGCTGGGGGGACAGGGGGTTGGCCCCAGCATTTT.

This clonotype is categorized as medium-sized. Little can be read into the size of this beta chain, an off-target read in a library designed for alpha chains. This chain links TRBV6-6 with TRBJ2-7; TRBD1 aligns across 7 bases. Germline lookup yields CDR1 MNHNY and CDR2 SVGAGI (reference sequence). The CDR3 has 18 residues. V trimming: 5 bases; J trimming: 3 bases; junction bases outside the gene matches: 19. The DNA of the CDR3 is TGTGCCAGCAGTCCCCGGGCAACAGGGGTAGCTCCCCACTACGAGCAGTACTTC. It is translated as CASSPRATGVAPHYEQYF.

As concerns this clonotype: A library prepared for alpha chains yielded this beta chain as an off-target read; its size is of little meaning. The chain recombines TRBV29-1 with TRBJ1-4; D possibly corresponds to TRBD1 (5 bases). Trimming stripped 5 bases from V and 3 bases from J, with 10 bases between. Germline V gene lookup returns CDR1 SQVTM and CDR2 ANQGSEA. The length of the CDR3 is 13 residues. CDR3 DNA sequence: TGCAGCGTTCGTAAGGGGTCTAATGAAAAACTGTTTTTT. Translating it yields CSVRKGSNEKLFF.

Relative to its sample, this clonotype is medium-sized. For a library built for alpha chains, this beta chain is a stray read; little rests on its size. This rearrangement joins TRBV28 to TRBJ2-1, with 9 positions matching TRBD1. Germline-derived CDR1 and CDR2 are MDHEN and SYDVKM. With V trimmed by 8 bases and J by 0 bases, 8 bases remained unmatched. The CDR3 sequence is 16 residues long. The CDR3, as DNA: TGTGCCAGCTCCCAACCGGGACAGGGCTCCTACAATGAGCAGTTCTTC. This sequence encodes CASSQPGQGSYNEQFF.

About this clonotype itself: The library was built for alpha chains, so this beta chain is an off-target read and its size means little. This chain uses TRBV27 with TRBJ1-1, with D perhaps TRBD1 (6 bases). Germline CDR1 reads MNHEY; CDR2 reads SMNVEV (reference sequence). CDR3 length equals 14 residues. V dropped 9 bases and J dropped 4 bases, with 18 bases sitting between them. The CDR3 spells CARRRGGKCTEAFF. CDR3 nucleotide sequence: TGTGCCAGACGTCGAGGGGGGAAATGCACTGAAGCTTTCTTT.

Notes on this clonotype: Within a library made for alpha chains, this beta chain is off target, and its count is uninformative. The chain uses TRBV5-1 and TRBJ1-4, with a tentative D call TRBD1 (5 bases). The V and J ends lost 4 bases and 0 bases respectively, with 19 bases between them. Germline CDR1 is SGHRS and CDR2 is YFSETQ. The CDR3 loop spans 18 amino acids. CDR3 loop: CASSPGQGRASTNEKLFF. The CDR3, as DNA: TGCGCCAGCAGCCCGGGGCAGGGTCGGGCCTCAACTAATGAAAAACTGTTTTTT.

This clonotype appeared many times. Since it is a stray read in a library aimed at alpha chains, this beta chain has a size that is not meaningful. The chain combines TRBV18 with TRBJ2-6; D gene unclear. The CDR3 sequence is 13 residues long. CDR1 is KGHSH and CDR2 is LQKENI in the germline V gene. V shed 2 bases and J shed 3 bases, with 2 bases lying between them. The CDR3 DNA sequence: TGTGCCAGCTCACCAGTTGGGGCCAACGTCCTGACTTTC. Its translation is CASSPVGANVLTF.

This clonotype is labeled medium-sized. This beta chain came through as a stray read in a library set up for alpha chains, and its size says little. The J gene is TRBJ2-5, the V gene TRBV29-1, with D perhaps being TRBD1 or TRBD2 (5 bases each). Germline V gene lookup returns CDR1 SQVTM and CDR2 ANQGSEA. The CDR3 loop spans 13 amino acids. The germline V and J ends were trimmed by 4 bases and 11 bases, with 20 bases remaining between them. The CDR3 is CSVGPHSGTRQYF. The DNA of the CDR3 is TGCAGCGTTGGACCCCATTCCGGGACGCGACAGTACTTC.

This clonotype was observed at least ten times. This beta chain lies outside the target of a library built for alpha chains; its clone size means little. The chain has TRBV7-9 and TRBJ2-7; the D gene could be TRBD1 or TRBD2 (5 bases each). CDR3 length: 16 amino acids. The ends were cut back, 0 bases at V and 2 bases at J, with 14 bases in the middle. The germline V gene encodes CDR1 SEHNR and CDR2 FQNEAQ (reference sequence). The CDR3 coding sequence is TGTGCCAGCAGCTTAGCGTTCGGGACGATAACCTACGAGCAGTACTTC. Its protein product is CASSLAFGTITYEQYF.

In its sample, this clonotype was seen many times. A library made for alpha chains picked up this beta chain off target, so its size means little. The chain links TRBV27 to TRBJ2-7; D gene ambiguous. V was trimmed by 5 bases and J by 0 bases, leaving 14 bases between them. The V gene's germline CDR1 is MNHEY and CDR2 SMNVEV (reference sequence). This CDR3 comprises 15 residues. The CDR3 spells CASSIGRKSSYEQYF. DNA for the CDR3: TGTGCCAGCAGTATAGGGCGAAAGAGCTCCTACGAGCAGTACTTC.